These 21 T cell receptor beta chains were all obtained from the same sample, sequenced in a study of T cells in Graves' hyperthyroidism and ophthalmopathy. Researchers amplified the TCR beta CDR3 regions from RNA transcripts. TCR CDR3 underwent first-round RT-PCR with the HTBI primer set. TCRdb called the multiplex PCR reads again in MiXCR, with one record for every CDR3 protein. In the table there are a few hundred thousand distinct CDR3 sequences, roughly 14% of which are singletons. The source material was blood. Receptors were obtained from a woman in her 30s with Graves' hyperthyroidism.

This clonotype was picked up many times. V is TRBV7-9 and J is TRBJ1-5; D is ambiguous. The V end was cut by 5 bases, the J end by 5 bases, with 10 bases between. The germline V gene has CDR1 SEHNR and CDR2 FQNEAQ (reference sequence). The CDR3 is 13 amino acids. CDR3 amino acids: CASSLSIDQPQHF. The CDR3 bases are TGTGCCAGCAGCCTGAGTATAGATCAGCCCCAGCATTTT.

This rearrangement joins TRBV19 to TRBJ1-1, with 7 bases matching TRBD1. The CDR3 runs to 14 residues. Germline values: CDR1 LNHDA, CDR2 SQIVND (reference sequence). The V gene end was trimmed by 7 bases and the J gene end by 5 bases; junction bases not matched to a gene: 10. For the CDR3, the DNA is TGTGCCAGTATAGAGACAGGGAGGAGAACTGAAGCTTTCTTT. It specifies CASIETGRRTEAFF.

CDR3 in amino acids: CASRATGTGYQETQYF. CDR3 bases: TGTGCCAGCAGGGCCACCGGGACCGGATACCAAGAGACCCAGTACTTC. The gene calls are TRBV28 and TRBJ2-5; D possibly matches TRBD1 or TRBD2 (5 bases each). This CDR3 is built from 16 residues. Germline lookup yields CDR1 MDHEN and CDR2 SYDVKM. V lost 6 bases, J lost 0 bases, and 17 bases lay in between.

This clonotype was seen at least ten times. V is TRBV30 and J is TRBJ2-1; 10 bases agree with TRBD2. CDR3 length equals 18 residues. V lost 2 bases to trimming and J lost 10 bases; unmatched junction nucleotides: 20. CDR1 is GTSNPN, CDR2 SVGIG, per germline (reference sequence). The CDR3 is CAWSRLMSRAGGGGEQFF. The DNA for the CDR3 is TGTGCCTGGAGTCGTCTGATGTCTAGAGCGGGAGGGGGCGGAGAGCAGTTCTTC.

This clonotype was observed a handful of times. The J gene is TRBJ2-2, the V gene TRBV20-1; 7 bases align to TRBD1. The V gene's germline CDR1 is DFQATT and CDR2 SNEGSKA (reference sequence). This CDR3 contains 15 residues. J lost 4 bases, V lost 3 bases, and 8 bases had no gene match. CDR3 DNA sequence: TGCAGTGCTAGGGTGTCTGGACAGGTCACCGGGGAGCTGTTTTTT. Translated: CSARVSGQVTGELFF.

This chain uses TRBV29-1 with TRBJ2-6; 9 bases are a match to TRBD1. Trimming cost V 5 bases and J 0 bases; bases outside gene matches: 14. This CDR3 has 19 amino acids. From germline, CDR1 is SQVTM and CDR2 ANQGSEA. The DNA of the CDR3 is TGCAGCGTTTGGGTGCGGGGGACAGGGTTGATCTCTGGGGCCAACGTCCTGACTTTC. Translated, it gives CSVWVRGTGLISGANVLTF. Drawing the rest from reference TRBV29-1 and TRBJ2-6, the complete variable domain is SAVISQKPSRDICQRGTSLTIQCQVDSQVTMMFWYRQQPGQSLTLIATANQGSEATYESGFVIDKFPISRPNLTFSTLTVSNMSPEDSSIYLCSVWVRGTGLISGANVLTFGAGSRLTVL.

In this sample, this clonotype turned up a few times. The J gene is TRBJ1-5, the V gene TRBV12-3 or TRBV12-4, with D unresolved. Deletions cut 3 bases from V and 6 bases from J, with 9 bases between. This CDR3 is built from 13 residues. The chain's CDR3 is CASSFKRFQPQHF. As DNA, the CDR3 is TGTGCCAGCAGTTTCAAAAGGTTTCAGCCCCAGCATTTT.

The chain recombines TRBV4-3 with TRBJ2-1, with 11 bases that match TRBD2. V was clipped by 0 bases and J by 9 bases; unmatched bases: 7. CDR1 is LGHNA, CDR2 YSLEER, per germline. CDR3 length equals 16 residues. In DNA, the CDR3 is TGCGCCAGCAGCCAAGAGACTAGCGGGAATGGGGGTGAGCAGTTCTTC. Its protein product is CASSQETSGNGGEQFF.

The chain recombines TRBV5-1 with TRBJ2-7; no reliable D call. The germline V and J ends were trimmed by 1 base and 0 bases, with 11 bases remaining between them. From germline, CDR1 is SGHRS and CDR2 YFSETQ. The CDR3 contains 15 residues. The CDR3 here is CASSLSEGPSYEQYF. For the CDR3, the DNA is TGCGCCAGCAGCTTGTCTGAAGGTCCCTCCTACGAGCAGTACTTC. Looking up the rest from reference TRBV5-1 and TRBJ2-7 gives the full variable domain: KAGVTQTPRYLIKTRGQQVTLSCSPISGHRSVSWYQQTPGQGLQFLFEYFSETQRNKGNFPGRFSGRQFSNSRSEMNVSTLELGDSALYLCASSLSEGPSYEQYFGPGTRLTVT.

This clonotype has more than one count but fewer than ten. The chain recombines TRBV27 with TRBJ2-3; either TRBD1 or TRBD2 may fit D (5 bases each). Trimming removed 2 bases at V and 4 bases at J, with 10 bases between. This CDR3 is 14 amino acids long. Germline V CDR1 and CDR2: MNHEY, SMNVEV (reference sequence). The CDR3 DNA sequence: TGTGCCAGCAGTTTACCAGGGACCCCAGATACGCAGTATTTT. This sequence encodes CASSLPGTPDTQYF.

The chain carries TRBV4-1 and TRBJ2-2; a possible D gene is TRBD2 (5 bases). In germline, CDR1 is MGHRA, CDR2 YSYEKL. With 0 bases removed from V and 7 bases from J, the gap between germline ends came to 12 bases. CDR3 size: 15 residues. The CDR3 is CASSQEVGGFGELFF. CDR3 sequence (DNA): TGCGCCAGCAGCCAAGAGGTTGGAGGATTCGGGGAGCTGTTTTTT.

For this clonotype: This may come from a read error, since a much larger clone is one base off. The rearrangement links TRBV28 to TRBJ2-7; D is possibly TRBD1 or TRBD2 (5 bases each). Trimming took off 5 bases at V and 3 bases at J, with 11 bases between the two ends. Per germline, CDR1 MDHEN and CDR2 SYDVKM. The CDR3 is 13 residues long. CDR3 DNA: TGTGCCAGCAGTGTTTCTGGGGGCTACGAGCAGTACTTC. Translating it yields CASSVSGGYEQYF.

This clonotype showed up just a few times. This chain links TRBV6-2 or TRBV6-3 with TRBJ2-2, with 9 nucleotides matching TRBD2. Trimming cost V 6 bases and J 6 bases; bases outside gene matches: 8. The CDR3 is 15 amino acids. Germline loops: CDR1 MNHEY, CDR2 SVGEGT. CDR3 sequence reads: CASSRIAGVSGELFF. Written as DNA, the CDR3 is TGTGCCAGCAGCCGTATAGCGGGAGTATCCGGGGAGCTGTTTTTT.

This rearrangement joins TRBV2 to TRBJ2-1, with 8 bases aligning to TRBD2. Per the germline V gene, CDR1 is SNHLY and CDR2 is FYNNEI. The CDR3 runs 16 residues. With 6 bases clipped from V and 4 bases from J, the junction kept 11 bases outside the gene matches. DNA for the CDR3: TGTGCCAGCAGGGCTGGATCCGGGAGGGATTACAATGAGCAGTTCTTC. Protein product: CASRAGSGRDYNEQFF. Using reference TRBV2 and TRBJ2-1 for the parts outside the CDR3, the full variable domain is EPEVTQTPSHQVTQMGQEVILRCVPISNHLYFYWYRQILGQKVEFLVSFYNNEISEKSEIFDDQFSVERPDGSNFTLKIRSTKLEDSAMYFCASRAGSGRDYNEQFFGPGTRLTVL.

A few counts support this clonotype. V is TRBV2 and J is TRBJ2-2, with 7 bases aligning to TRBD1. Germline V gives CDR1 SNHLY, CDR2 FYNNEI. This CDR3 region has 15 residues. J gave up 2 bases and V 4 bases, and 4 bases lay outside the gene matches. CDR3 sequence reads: CASSVEGANTGELFF. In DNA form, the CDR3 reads TGTGCCAGCAGTGTTGAGGGGGCAAACACCGGGGAGCTGTTTTTT.

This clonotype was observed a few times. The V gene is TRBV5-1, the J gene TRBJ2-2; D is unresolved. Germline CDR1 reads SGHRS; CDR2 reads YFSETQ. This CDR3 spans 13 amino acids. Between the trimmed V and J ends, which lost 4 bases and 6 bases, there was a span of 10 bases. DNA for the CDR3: TGCGCCAGCAGCGAAGCGTTATCCGGGGAGCTGTTTTTT. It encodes CASSEALSGELFF.

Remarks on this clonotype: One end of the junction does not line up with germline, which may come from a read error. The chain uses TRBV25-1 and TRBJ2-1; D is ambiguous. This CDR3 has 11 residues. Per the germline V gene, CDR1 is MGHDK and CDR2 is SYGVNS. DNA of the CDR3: TGTGCCAGCAGTGACTACGATGAGCAGTTCTTC. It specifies CASSDYDEQFF.

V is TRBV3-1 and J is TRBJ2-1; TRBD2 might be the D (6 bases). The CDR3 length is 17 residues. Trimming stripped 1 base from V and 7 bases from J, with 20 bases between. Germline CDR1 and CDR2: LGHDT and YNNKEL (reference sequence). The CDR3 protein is CASSQAHSGVLLNEQFF. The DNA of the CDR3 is TGTGCCAGCAGCCAAGCCCATTCGGGAGTCCTCTTGAATGAGCAGTTCTTC.

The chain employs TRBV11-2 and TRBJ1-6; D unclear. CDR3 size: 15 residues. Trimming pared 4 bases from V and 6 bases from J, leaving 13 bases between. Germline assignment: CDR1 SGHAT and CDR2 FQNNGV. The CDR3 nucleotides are TGTGCCAGCAGCTACGACCCCATGGGTAATTCACCCCTCCACTTT. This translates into CASSYDPMGNSPLHF.

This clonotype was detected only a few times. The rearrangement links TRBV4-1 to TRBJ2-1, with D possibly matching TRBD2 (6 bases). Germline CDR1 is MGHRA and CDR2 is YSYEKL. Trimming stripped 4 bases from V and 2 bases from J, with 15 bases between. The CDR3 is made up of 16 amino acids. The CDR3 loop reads CASSPELREPYNEQFF. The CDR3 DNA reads TGCGCCAGCAGCCCGGAGTTGCGGGAACCCTACAATGAGCAGTTCTTC.

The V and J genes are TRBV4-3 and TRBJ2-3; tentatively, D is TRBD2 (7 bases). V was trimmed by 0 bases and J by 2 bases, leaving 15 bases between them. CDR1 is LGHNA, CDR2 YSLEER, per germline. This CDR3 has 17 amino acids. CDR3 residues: CASSQEASGGHTDTQYF. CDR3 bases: TGCGCCAGCAGCCAAGAAGCGTCGGGGGGACACACAGATACGCAGTATTTT.